The rows below give T cell receptor beta chains drawn from one sample of a study of cytomegalovirus exposure and HLA in healthy donors. TCRdb's copy holds only in-frame clones and misses some; the assay was immunoSEQ multiplex PCR. Here the sample spans some 120,000 clones, 8.5% to 9% being singletons. The sample consisted of PBMCs. These receptors all stem from a woman in her 40s in good health and CMV-seropositive. CDR3s include the opening cysteine and the closing phenylalanine or tryptophan. The order of the fields is J gene, D gene, CDR3 length, V gene, clone size, CDR3 protein, CDR3 DNA. The D gene is left open where the match is weak. Clone size is stated in some rows and not others, as once, few, many or a class when expanded.

j_call: TRBJ2-7; d_call: .; cdr3_length: 12; v_call: TRBV11-2; clone_size: .; cdr3_aa: CASSLAGPEQYF; cdr3_nt: TGTGCCAGCAGCTTAGCAGGGCCCGAGCAGTACTTC
j_call: TRBJ2-2; d_call: .; cdr3_length: 15; v_call: TRBV11-2; clone_size: .; cdr3_aa: CASSARLANTGELFF; cdr3_nt: TGTGCCAGCAGCGCCCGACTCGCTAACACCGGGGAGCTGTTTTTT
j_call: TRBJ2-2; d_call: TRBD1; cdr3_length: 16; v_call: TRBV5-4; clone_size: few; cdr3_aa: CASSFVQGAGTGELFF; cdr3_nt: TGTGCCAGCAGCTTCGTACAGGGGGCGGGCACCGGGGAGCTGTTTTTT
j_call: TRBJ2-1; d_call: TRBD2; cdr3_length: 18; v_call: TRBV7-8; clone_size: many; cdr3_aa: CASSLAVSSGDQTNEQFF; cdr3_nt: TGTGCCAGCAGCTTAGCAGTGTCTAGCGGGGACCAAACGAATGAGCAGTTCTTC
j_call: TRBJ2-1; d_call: TRBD2; cdr3_length: 15; v_call: TRBV5-1; clone_size: .; cdr3_aa: CASGRLAGGANEQFF; cdr3_nt: TGCGCCAGCGGGAGACTAGCGGGGGGAGCCAATGAGCAGTTCTTC
j_call: TRBJ2-5; d_call: TRBD2; cdr3_length: 12; v_call: TRBV28; clone_size: few; cdr3_aa: CASRGGQETQYF; cdr3_nt: TGTGCCAGCAGGGGGGGGCAAGAGACCCAGTACTTC
j_call: TRBJ2-7; d_call: TRBD1; cdr3_length: 13; v_call: TRBV11-2; clone_size: few; cdr3_aa: CASSGQGAGEQYF; cdr3_nt: TGTGCCAGCAGCGGGCAGGGGGCAGGCGAGCAGTACTTC
j_call: TRBJ2-6; d_call: TRBD1; cdr3_length: 19; v_call: TRBV7-3; clone_size: few; cdr3_aa: CASSLNAGQGARGANVLTF; cdr3_nt: TGTGCCAGCAGCTTAAACGCGGGACAGGGGGCTCGTGGGGCCAACGTCCTGACTTTC
j_call: TRBJ2-5; d_call: TRBD2; cdr3_length: 15; v_call: TRBV5-1; clone_size: .; cdr3_aa: CASSIWASGEETQYF; cdr3_nt: TGCGCCAGCAGCATATGGGCTAGCGGGGAAGAGACCCAGTACTTC
j_call: TRBJ2-3; d_call: .; cdr3_length: 16; v_call: TRBV30; clone_size: .; cdr3_aa: CACLGTGRPSTDTQYF; cdr3_nt: TGTGCCTGCCTCGGAACAGGGCGGCCTAGCACAGATACGCAGTATTTT
j_call: TRBJ2-1; d_call: .; cdr3_length: 12; v_call: TRBV5-1; clone_size: few; cdr3_aa: CASSLVGDEQFF; cdr3_nt: TGCGCCAGCAGCTTGGTGGGCGATGAGCAGTTCTTC
j_call: TRBJ2-7; d_call: .; cdr3_length: 14; v_call: TRBV5-4; clone_size: .; cdr3_aa: CASSLESSSYEQYF; cdr3_nt: TGTGCCAGCAGCTTGGAGTCCAGCTCCTACGAGCAGTACTTC
j_call: TRBJ2-2; d_call: .; cdr3_length: 15; v_call: TRBV21-1; clone_size: .; cdr3_aa: CASSFRHPNTGELFF; cdr3_nt: TGTGCCAGCAGCTTTAGACACCCGAACACCGGGGAGCTGTTTTTT
j_call: TRBJ1-2; d_call: TRBD1; cdr3_length: 11; v_call: TRBV28; clone_size: .; cdr3_aa: CAGGRQGGYTF; cdr3_nt: TGTGCCGGCGGACGACAGGGTGGCTACACCTTC
j_call: TRBJ2-1; d_call: TRBD2; cdr3_length: 17; v_call: TRBV11-2; clone_size: .; cdr3_aa: CASTVGTSGGAYNEQFF; cdr3_nt: TGTGCCAGCACCGTAGGGACTAGCGGGGGGGCGTACAATGAGCAGTTCTTC
j_call: TRBJ2-5; d_call: .; cdr3_length: 11; v_call: TRBV7-9; clone_size: few; cdr3_aa: CASRNLSGQYF; cdr3_nt: TGTGCCAGCAGAAACCTATCGGGCCAGTACTTC
j_call: TRBJ1-4; d_call: TRBD1; cdr3_length: 14; v_call: TRBV10-3; clone_size: .; cdr3_aa: CAISPGQGLEKLFF; cdr3_nt: TGTGCCATCAGCCCGGGACAGGGGCTTGAAAAACTGTTTTTT
j_call: TRBJ1-2; d_call: TRBD1; cdr3_length: 14; v_call: TRBV4-1; clone_size: .; cdr3_aa: CASRQQGASYGYTF; cdr3_nt: TGCGCCAGCAGACAACAGGGGGCATCCTATGGCTACACCTTC
j_call: TRBJ2-7; d_call: .; cdr3_length: 12; v_call: TRBV6-6; clone_size: .; cdr3_aa: CASSSPNYEQYF; cdr3_nt: TGTGCCAGCAGTTCTCCTAACTACGAGCAGTACTTC
j_call: TRBJ2-3; d_call: TRBD2; cdr3_length: 16; v_call: TRBV4-1; clone_size: few; cdr3_aa: CASSQNLAASTDTQYF; cdr3_nt: TGCGCCAGCAGCCAAAATCTAGCGGCGAGCACAGATACGCAGTATTTT
j_call: TRBJ1-1; d_call: .; cdr3_length: 13; v_call: TRBV19; clone_size: few; cdr3_aa: CASSISGNTEAFF; cdr3_nt: TGTGCCAGTAGTATTTCAGGGAACACTGAAGCTTTCTTT
j_call: TRBJ1-2; d_call: TRBD1; cdr3_length: 16; v_call: TRBV6-4; clone_size: .; cdr3_aa: CASSAVSGTGDHGYTF; cdr3_nt: TGTGCCAGCAGTGCCGTTTCAGGGACAGGGGATCATGGCTACACCTTC
j_call: TRBJ1-5; d_call: .; cdr3_length: 13; v_call: TRBV6-1; clone_size: few; cdr3_aa: CASRGAFNQPQHF; cdr3_nt: TGTGCCAGCCGGGGGGCCTTCAATCAGCCCCAGCATTTT
j_call: TRBJ2-7; d_call: .; cdr3_length: 13; v_call: TRBV28; clone_size: few; cdr3_aa: CASSRIGGYEQYF; cdr3_nt: TGTGCCAGCAGTAGAATAGGGGGCTACGAGCAGTACTTC
j_call: TRBJ1-6; d_call: .; cdr3_length: 14; v_call: TRBV10-3; clone_size: few; cdr3_aa: CAIRSTEGSSPLHF; cdr3_nt: TGTGCCATCAGGAGTACAGAGGGATCCTCACCCCTCCACTTT
j_call: TRBJ2-4; d_call: .; cdr3_length: 16; v_call: TRBV13; clone_size: few; cdr3_aa: CASSSVLAEAKNIQYF; cdr3_nt: TGTGCCAGCAGCTCCGTCTTAGCGGAAGCCAAAAACATTCAGTACTTC
j_call: TRBJ2-3; d_call: TRBD1; cdr3_length: 14; v_call: TRBV29-1; clone_size: .; cdr3_aa: CSVARTGATDTQYF; cdr3_nt: TGCAGCGTGGCCCGGACAGGGGCGACAGATACGCAGTATTTT
j_call: TRBJ1-6; d_call: TRBD1; cdr3_length: 14; v_call: TRBV30; clone_size: .; cdr3_aa: CAWSRGQDNSPLHF; cdr3_nt: TGTGCCTGGAGTCGGGGACAGGATAATTCACCCCTCCACTTT
j_call: TRBJ2-2; d_call: .; cdr3_length: 15; v_call: TRBV5-4; clone_size: .; cdr3_aa: CASSLAFSLAGELFF; cdr3_nt: TGTGCCAGCAGCTTGGCCTTCTCTTTAGCGGGGGAGCTGTTTTTT
j_call: TRBJ2-2; d_call: .; cdr3_length: 12; v_call: TRBV11-3; clone_size: few; cdr3_aa: CASSLRGGELFF; cdr3_nt: TGTGCCAGCAGCTTACGGGGCGGGGAGCTGTTTTTT
j_call: TRBJ2-1; d_call: TRBD2; cdr3_length: 10; v_call: TRBV19; clone_size: .; cdr3_aa: CASGGARQFF; cdr3_nt: TGTGCCTCGGGGGGGGCCCGTCAGTTCTTC
j_call: TRBJ2-2; d_call: TRBD1; cdr3_length: 17; v_call: TRBV11-3; clone_size: few; cdr3_aa: CASSFRGQVANTGELFF; cdr3_nt: TGTGCCAGCAGCTTCCGAGGACAGGTCGCGAACACCGGGGAGCTGTTTTTT
j_call: TRBJ1-3; d_call: .; cdr3_length: 14; v_call: TRBV18; clone_size: few; cdr3_aa: CASSWSGTGNTIYF; cdr3_nt: TGTGCCAGCTCTTGGTCAGGGACTGGAAACACCATATATTTT
j_call: TRBJ1-4; d_call: .; cdr3_length: 15; v_call: TRBV6-6; clone_size: .; cdr3_aa: CASSLPTGLNEKLFF; cdr3_nt: TGTGCCAGCAGTTTACCCACAGGGTTGAATGAAAAACTGTTTTTT
j_call: TRBJ1-2; d_call: .; cdr3_length: 14; v_call: TRBV6-5; clone_size: .; cdr3_aa: CASRDTVSGAGYTF; cdr3_nt: TGTGCCAGCAGGGATACAGTATCAGGGGCTGGCTACACCTTC
j_call: TRBJ1-1; d_call: .; cdr3_length: 15; v_call: TRBV10-2; clone_size: few; cdr3_aa: CASSDSSQGNTEAFF; cdr3_nt: TGCGCCAGCAGTGACTCGTCTCAGGGAAACACTGAAGCTTTCTTT
j_call: TRBJ1-1; d_call: TRBD1; cdr3_length: 16; v_call: TRBV18; clone_size: few; cdr3_aa: CASSRTGTGGMDEAFF; cdr3_nt: TGTGCCAGCTCACGAACCGGGACAGGGGGTATGGATGAAGCTTTCTTT
j_call: TRBJ2-5; d_call: TRBD2; cdr3_length: 17; v_call: TRBV14; clone_size: .; cdr3_aa: CASSQGTSGAPRETQYF; cdr3_nt: TGTGCCAGCAGCCAGGGGACTAGCGGGGCCCCACGCGAGACCCAGTACTTC
j_call: TRBJ2-3; d_call: .; cdr3_length: 15; v_call: TRBV2; clone_size: .; cdr3_aa: CASSPFAASTDTQYF; cdr3_nt: TGTGCCAGCAGTCCCTTCGCGGCTAGCACAGATACGCAGTATTTT
j_call: TRBJ1-1; d_call: .; cdr3_length: 12; v_call: TRBV29-1; clone_size: .; cdr3_aa: CSADAVNTEAFF; cdr3_nt: TGCAGCGCCGATGCGGTGAACACTGAAGCTTTCTTT
j_call: TRBJ2-2; d_call: TRBD2; cdr3_length: 18; v_call: TRBV18; clone_size: .; cdr3_aa: CASSPTTALAGETGELFF; cdr3_nt: TGTGCCAGCTCACCCACCACGGCACTAGCGGGGGAAACCGGGGAGCTGTTTTTT
j_call: TRBJ2-1; d_call: .; cdr3_length: 15; v_call: TRBV10-3; clone_size: .; cdr3_aa: CAIKLDTSSYNEQFF; cdr3_nt: TGTGCCATCAAACTCGACACTAGCTCCTACAATGAGCAGTTCTTC
j_call: TRBJ1-2; d_call: .; cdr3_length: 10; v_call: TRBV19; clone_size: .; cdr3_aa: CASRDYGYTF; cdr3_nt: TGTGCCAGCCGAGACTATGGCTACACCTTC
j_call: TRBJ2-7; d_call: TRBD2; cdr3_length: 13; v_call: TRBV28; clone_size: .; cdr3_aa: CASTRLAGDEQYF; cdr3_nt: TGTGCCAGCACCCGACTAGCGGGGGACGAGCAGTACTTC
j_call: TRBJ1-1; d_call: .; cdr3_length: 10; v_call: TRBV29-1; clone_size: few; cdr3_aa: CSATRTEAFF; cdr3_nt: TGCAGCGCCACCCGGACTGAAGCTTTCTTT
j_call: TRBJ2-1; d_call: TRBD2; cdr3_length: 14; v_call: TRBV19; clone_size: few; cdr3_aa: CASSSGGNVNEQFF; cdr3_nt: TGTGCCAGTAGTAGCGGGGGGAACGTCAATGAGCAGTTCTTC